The clone carrying this T cell receptor beta chain was observed a handful of times. What it binds is unknown. The table came from immunoSEQ multiplex PCR; TCRdb's copy has only in-frame clones and leaves some out. The table includes tens of thousands of clones, approximately 78% detected once. A history of autoimmune disease or systemic immunosuppression excluded patients. The sample belongs to a study of OX40 agonist ivuxolimab in advanced cancers. The germline gives CDR1 SGHTA, CDR2 FQGTGA. V lost 5 bases and J lost 3; bases outside the gene matches: 12. This CDR3 has 17 residues. Study results and caveats: Circulating CD4+ and CD8+ T cells showed clonal expansion by week 6 at 0.1 to 3.0 mg/kg.

This chain uses TRBV7-3 with TRBJ2-1, with TRBD1 matching 8 bases. The TCR was taken from an adult with an advanced solid tumor such as melanoma, head and neck, liver or kidney cancer. The specimen was CD4+ or CD8+ T cells sorted from blood, collected in a trial of the OX40 agonist ivuxolimab. CDR3 residues: CASSRGQGTSIYNEQFF. DNA for the CDR3: TGTGCCAGCAGCCGAGGACAGGGAACAAGTATCTACAATGAGCAGTTCTTC.